This T cell receptor (beta chain) was retrieved from a study of OX40 agonist ivuxolimab in advanced cancers. Regarding the complete study: Ivuxolimab was a fully human IgG2 agonistic monoclonal antibody targeting the costimulatory receptor OX40 (CD134). Intravenous ivuxolimab was administered to patients every 2 weeks at six dose levels: 0.01, 0.1, 0.3, 1.5, 3 and 10 mg/kg. Of the approximately 50 dose-escalation patients, hepatocellular carcinoma was present in about 20, melanoma in about 15, renal cell carcinoma in 9 and head and neck cancer in 9. In the dose-escalation cohort, nearly 85% of patients were male, and the mean age was around 65 years with a range of roughly 23 to 90. Prior anti-PD-1, anti-PD-L1 or anti-CTLA-4 therapy was permitted, and checkpoint inhibitors had been received by about two fifths of dose-escalation patients. Partial responses were achieved by three dose-escalation patients, of whom one had hepatocellular carcinoma and two had cutaneous melanoma. The purpose of peripheral TCRbeta sequencing was to test whether ivuxolimab changed TCR sequence diversity and led to clonal T-cell expansion. The paper covers the monotherapy dose-escalation part of the phase I ivuxolimab trial, which included N ≈ 52 patients.

A note on this clone: No antigen is known for it. No base-level quality is on record; no much larger clone is a single base apart.

Via the germline V gene (reference sequence), CDR1 is LNHDA and CDR2 SQIVND. Including the terminal cysteine and phenylalanine, the CDR3 comprises 12 residues. Of the read, only the CDR3 DNA is kept; its 36 bases are in frame from base 1. At the junction V is shortened by 6 bases and J by 7 bases, with 9 bases in between. To sequence the TCRbeta CDR3 region, genomic DNA was isolated from the sorted cells. TCRbeta CDR3 regions were sequenced using the immunoSEQ Assay. Sourced from immuneACCESS, this table was stored by TCRdb with only in-frame sequences that have V and J called. A share of the clones is absent; for the studies checked, an unresolved V gene accounts for under half, and the remainder has no known explanation. Across this sample there are 60,000 to 65,000 clones, with approximately 89% seen only once. The ten largest make up about 0.46% of the sample. Patients with autoimmune disease history or receiving systemic immunosuppression were excluded from the trial. Peripheral blood for TCR sequencing was collected from all dose cohorts at baseline, on cycle 4 day 1, and on cycle 7 day 1. Samples were obtained from an open-label, multicenter, first-in-human phase I dose-escalation trial of ivuxolimab. The trial enrolled adults with locally advanced or metastatic head and neck squamous cell, hepatocellular, melanoma or renal cell carcinoma. Before TCR sequencing, CD4+ and CD8+ T cells were separately sorted from peripheral blood.

Summary of the overall study and its limitations: In the 0.1-3.0 mg/kg groups, partial responders were among the patients with the lowest normalized peripheral clonal expansion, particularly in CD8+ T cells. The antigen specificity of the clonally expanded peripheral T cells was not determined. At doses of 0.1 to 3.0 mg/kg, clonal expansion of both CD4+ and CD8+ blood T cells was observed from baseline to week 6. Low levels of normalized T-cell clonal expansion were also seen in some patients who did not respond. After ivuxolimab, CD8+ T cells had more expanded clones than CD4+ T cells on average.

The sample here was CD4+ or CD8+ T cells sorted from blood, taken in a trial of the OX40 agonist ivuxolimab. This TCR was recovered from an adult with an advanced solid tumor such as melanoma, head and neck, liver or kidney cancer. The rearrangement combines TRBV19 with TRBJ1-4, with no D gene named confidently. Here the CDR3 is given as CASRTRGEKLFF. Read as DNA, the sequence is TGTGCCAGTAGGACGCGGGGTGAAAAACTGTTTTTT.